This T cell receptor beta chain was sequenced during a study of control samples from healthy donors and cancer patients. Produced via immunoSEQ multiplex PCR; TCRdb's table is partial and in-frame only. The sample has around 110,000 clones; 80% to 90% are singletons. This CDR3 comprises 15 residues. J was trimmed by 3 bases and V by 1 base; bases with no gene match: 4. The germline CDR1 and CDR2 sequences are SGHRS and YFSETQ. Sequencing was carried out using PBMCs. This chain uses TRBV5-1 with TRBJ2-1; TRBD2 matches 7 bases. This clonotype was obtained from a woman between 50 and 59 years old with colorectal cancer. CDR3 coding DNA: TGCGCCAGCAGCTTGACGGGAGGTGTCTACAATGAGCAGTTCTTC. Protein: CASSLTGGVYNEQFF. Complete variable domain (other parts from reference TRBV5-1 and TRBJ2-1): KAGVTQTPRYLIKTRGQQVTLSCSPISGHRSVSWYQQTPGQGLQFLFEYFSETQRNKGNFPGRFSGRQFSNSRSEMNVSTLELGDSALYLCASSLTGGVYNEQFFGPGTRLTVL.